These T cell receptor beta chains were read from a single sample in a study of T cell responses to AZD1222 COVID-19 vaccine. Sequencing was performed with immunoSEQ multiplex PCR; in TCRdb, only in-frame clones are kept and a portion is missing. Here the sample spans about 260,000 clones, 90% to 95% being singletons. The sequences come from peripheral blood, collected on day 0 of AZD1222 vaccination. These receptors were collected from an adult in good health. CDR3s include the opening cysteine and the closing phenylalanine or tryptophan. The order of the fields is V gene, CDR3 length, CDR3 protein.

TRBV6-5,15,CATGGQGASTGELFF
TRBV7-8,13,CASRRSWGNTIYF
TRBV7-9,16,CASSSLRGRVGDGYTF
TRBV7-3,13,CASSLKGGTEAFF
TRBV10-3,17,CAISAGASGGLTDTQYF
TRBV4-3,15,CASSQDWGAPYGYTF
TRBV28,13,CASRGTELWELFF
TRBV5-1,15,CASSPLAGSYQPQHF
TRBV6-2/TRBV6-3,15,CASSYSWGGSYEQYF
TRBV4-1,14,CASSQSTGVYEQYF
TRBV29-1,15,CSVDSSGSSPYEQYF
TRBV4-1,17,CASSQGSLASGANVLTF
TRBV25-1,17,CASSESQSGQPRQTQYF
TRBV6-6,15,CASSRTGAVDTEAFF
TRBV12-3/TRBV12-4,13,CASSLERTGELFF
TRBV11-2,16,CASRGLAGPAYNEQFF
TRBV4-1,15,CASSQVGRPRETQYF
TRBV3-1/TRBV3-2,16,CASSHDYGVRTDTQYF
TRBV6-2/TRBV6-3,14,CASSYLAAKNIQYF
TRBV11-2,15,CASSFLRGGTDTQYF
TRBV5-1,15,CASSPGVSGANVLTF
TRBV7-6,15,CASSLTDYSNQPQHF
TRBV7-9,16,CASSRPPGQGNEKLFF
TRBV29-1,12,CSAGTLGTEAFF
TRBV6-2/TRBV6-3,19,CASSYGPEDPKGNTGELFF
TRBV11-2,15,CASSPEWGSSNEQFF
TRBV24-1,16,CATSDSGTRLFYEQYF
TRBV15,13,CATSREGYGGYTF
TRBV27,15,CASSLTSGGAYEQYF
TRBV7-2,14,CASTPREFGGEQYF
TRBV28,14,CASRKSGGFQPQHF
TRBV19,10,CASEADTQYF
TRBV6-5,14,CASGQEVTGNTIYF
TRBV7-3,17,CASSLTRAGEGTDTQYF
TRBV9,13,CASSLTGLTEAFF
TRBV28,12,CASSPWGYGYTF
TRBV6-2/TRBV6-3,16,CASSTGTGALNTEAFF